This record covers a single T cell receptor beta chain. Its antigen remains unknown. Per the germline V gene, CDR1 is GTSNPN and CDR2 is SVGIG (reference sequence). The CDR3 has 14 residues. The V gene end was trimmed by 7 bases and the J gene end by 4 bases; junction bases not matched to a gene: 8. These data are taken from a study of cytotoxic CD8 clonotypes in ibrutinib-treated CLL. Across the study: Enrolment comprised some twelve relapsed/refractory and more than 14 treatment-naive patients; roughly 17 were IGHV unmutated. Partial responses totalled 24 and complete responses 2; after median approximately 64 months, approximately 15 remained remitted and around twelve progressed. Findings and limits, study-wide: Clonality was higher at ibrutinib response and returned toward baseline at progression. Clonality (at baseline) was higher than in age-matched healthy donors and tracked circulating CD8+ T-cell counts.

Measured with immunoSEQ multiplex PCR; TCRdb has only the in-frame clones, and not every one. The table has roughly 180,000 clones, around 80% seen once; the top ten hold around 4.5%. The chain links TRBV30 to TRBJ1-2, with 11 positions matching TRBD1. The sample here was PBMCs, taken after 24 months of ibrutinib treatment. The TCR originated in a human donor with chronic lymphocytic leukemia. In DNA, the CDR3 is TGTGCCTTAGGTGGGACAGGGGGTGGCTATGGCTACACCTTC. This translates into CALGGTGGGYGYTF.